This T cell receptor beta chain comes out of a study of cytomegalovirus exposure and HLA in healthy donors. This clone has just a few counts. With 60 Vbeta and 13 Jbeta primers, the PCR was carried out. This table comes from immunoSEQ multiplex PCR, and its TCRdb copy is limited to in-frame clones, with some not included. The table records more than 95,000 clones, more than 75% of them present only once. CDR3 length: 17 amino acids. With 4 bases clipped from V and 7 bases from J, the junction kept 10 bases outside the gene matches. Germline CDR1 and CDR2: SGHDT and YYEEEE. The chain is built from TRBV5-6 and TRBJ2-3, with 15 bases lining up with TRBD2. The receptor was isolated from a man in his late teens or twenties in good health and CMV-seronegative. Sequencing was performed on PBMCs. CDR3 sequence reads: CASSRTAGTSGGHTQYF. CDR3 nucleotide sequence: TGTGCCAGCAGCCGGACAGCCGGGACTAGCGGGGGGCATACGCAGTATTTT.